This note documents a single TCR beta chain sequence. Its antigen is still unknown. These data are taken from a study of T-cell memory formation after mild COVID-19. Study information: For the most part, TCR clusters were specific to one donor.

Study conclusions and caveats: Memory cells collected pre-infection included some clones that later responded, suggesting cross-reactive memory joined. Day 37-peaking second-wave clones had unconfirmed SARS-CoV-2 specificity.

CDR1 is DFQATT and CDR2 is SNEGSKA in the germline V gene (reference sequence). CDR3 length: 12 residues. J gave up 6 bases and V 6 bases, and 5 bases lay outside the gene matches. The 5'RACE method, run with constant-segment primers, produced TCR alpha and TCR beta cDNA libraries (carrying sample barcodes and UMIs). Via MiXCR, TCRdb re-called the 5' RACE reads, giving one row per CDR3 protein. The repertoire consists of hundreds of thousands of distinct CDR3 sequences, with around 30% occurring once and the leading ten covering about 14%. V usage is TRBV20-1 and J usage is TRBJ2-3; 8 bases are shared with TRBD2. The TCR comes from an adult woman who had mild COVID-19 (a few samples of this study predate the infection). Cell type and time point are not known. The sequencing sample was made of PBMCs or a T cell subset sorted from them (not recorded which). The CDR3 bases are TGCAGTGCACGGACTAGCCAGGATACGCAGTATTTT. Amino acids: CSARTSQDTQYF.